The 16 T cell receptor beta chains presented below share a single source sample, sequenced in a study of blood T cell repertoires in COVID-19. Assay: immunoSEQ multiplex PCR; the TCRdb copy retains only in-frame clones and omits some. Altogether tens of thousands of clones are present, 70% to 90% being singletons, with the ten largest covering about a tenth. Sequenced sample: peripheral blood. These TCRs come from a man aged 65-85 years with active or convalescent COVID-19.

CDR3 in DNA: TGTGCCAGCAGCTGGGGGACAGTGGGGTCGAGGACCCAGTACTTC. Its protein is CASSWGTVGSRTQYF. This sequence joins TRBV5-8 and TRBJ2-5; 7 bases map to TRBD1. Germline loops: CDR1 SGHTS, CDR2 YDEGEE. V lost 3 bases to trimming and J lost 7 bases; unmatched junction nucleotides: 12. The CDR3 loop spans 15 amino acids.

The chain has TRBV16 and TRBJ1-2; the match to TRBD1 covers 9 bases. Per the germline V gene, CDR1 is KGHSY and CDR2 is FQNENV. Trimming cost V 3 bases and J 7 bases; bases outside gene matches: 6. The CDR3 consists of 14 residues. DNA for the CDR3: TGTGCCAGCAGCCAGCTACAGGGGGCGAGTGGCTACACCTTC. Its protein product is CASSQLQGASGYTF.

The chain combines TRBV28 with TRBJ2-7; 12 bases map to TRBD1. This CDR3 is 15 amino acids long. V lost 3 bases and J lost 2; bases outside the gene matches: 2. Germline assignment: CDR1 MDHEN and CDR2 SYDVKM. This CDR3 reads CASSLGTGGTYEQYF. CDR3 sequence (DNA): TGTGCCAGCAGTTTGGGGACAGGGGGCACCTACGAGCAGTACTTC.

The chain recombines TRBV5-1 with TRBJ2-3; a possible D gene is TRBD2 (5 bases). The V gene lost 0 bases and the J gene lost 4 bases, with 12 bases spanning the gap. The germline V gene encodes CDR1 SGHRS and CDR2 YFSETQ. The CDR3 extends over 15 amino acids. Written as DNA, the CDR3 is TGCGCCAGCAGCTTGGACGGGATTGGGTCAGATACGCAGTATTTT. Its translation: CASSLDGIGSDTQYF.

This clone was seen only once. This chain connects TRBV4-3 to TRBJ2-2; D is undetermined. Germline assignment: CDR1 LGHNA and CDR2 YSLEER. The length of the CDR3 is 16 residues. Trimming removed 1 base from V and 3 bases from J, with 12 bases in between. Here the CDR3 DNA reads TGCGCCAGCAGCCAAGGTGCCGGTTCGGACACCGGGGAGCTGTTTTTT. Residues: CASSQGAGSDTGELFF.

This clone was counted once. V and J are TRBV7-8 and TRBJ1-3; maybe TRBD1 (5 bases). V lost 5 bases and J 0 bases, leaving 11 bases between the germline ends. The germline V gene encodes CDR1 SGHVS and CDR2 FQNEAQ. The CDR3 runs to 15 residues. The DNA of the CDR3 is TGTGCCAGCAGCCACCCCGACAGCTCTGGAAACACCATATATTTT. This sequence encodes CASSHPDSSGNTIYF.

The chain couples TRBV9 to TRBJ2-7; 11 bases match TRBD2. This CDR3 spans 15 amino acids. Trimming removed 0 bases from V and 4 bases from J; junction bases left unmatched: 3. Germline CDR1 SGDLS, CDR2 YYNGEE. The CDR3 DNA is TGTGCCAGCAGCGTAGATGTAGCGGGAGGGTACGAGCAGTACTTC. Translation gives CASSVDVAGGYEQYF.

This sequence joins TRBV18 and TRBJ2-7; no firm D call. V was trimmed by 3 bases and J by 3 bases, leaving 9 bases between them. In germline, CDR1 is KGHSH, CDR2 LQKENI. The CDR3 totals 13 residues. The CDR3 DNA is TGTGCCAGCTCACCGAGGATGGGCTACGAGCAGTACTTC. Translating gives CASSPRMGYEQYF.

This rearrangement joins TRBV7-9 to TRBJ2-2; D remains ambiguous. The V end lost 6 bases, the J end lost 5 bases, and 10 bases lay between the germline ends. The CDR3 has 13 amino acids. From germline, CDR1 is SEHNR and CDR2 FQNEAQ (reference sequence). The CDR3: CASRLGWTGELFF. CDR3 DNA: TGTGCCAGCAGACTCGGGTGGACCGGGGAGCTGTTTTTT.

This clone has just one count. The V call is TRBV5-7, the J call TRBJ1-1; TRBD1 matches at 7 bases. TRBV5-7 is marked as an open reading frame, function uncertain. This CDR3 contains 15 residues. The trim removed 0 bases at V and 10 bases at J, leaving 12 bases unmatched. CDR3 sequence: CASSLEMTRGFLAFF. In DNA, the CDR3 is TGTGCCAGCAGCTTGGAAATGACCAGGGGGTTCTTAGCTTTCTTT.

The chain carries TRBV18 and TRBJ2-7; 11 positions match TRBD1. Germline V gene sequence: CDR1 KGHSH, CDR2 LQKENI. The V gene end was trimmed by 1 base and the J gene end by 2 bases; junction bases not matched to a gene: 1. This CDR3 has 15 residues. CDR3 DNA: TGTGCCAGCTCACCACAGGGACAGGGGGCCTACGAGCAGTACTTC. Residues: CASSPQGQGAYEQYF. Using reference TRBV18 and TRBJ2-7 for the parts outside the CDR3, the full variable domain is NAGVMQNPRHLVRRRGQEARLRCSPMKGHSHVYWYRQLPEEGLKFMVYLQKENIIDESGMPKERFSAEFPKEGPSILRIQQVVRGDSAAYFCASSPQGQGAYEQYFGPGTRLTVT.

This rearrangement joins TRBV4-1 to TRBJ2-1, with 10 bases lining up with TRBD2. The V and J ends lost 0 bases and 7 bases, in that order; junction bases with no gene match: 6. The CDR3 loop spans 16 amino acids. CDR1 and CDR2 from the germline V gene are MGHRA and YSYEKL. Written as DNA, the CDR3 is TGCGCCAGCAGCCAAGAAGGAGCGGGAGGGCCTAATGAGCAGTTCTTC. It codes for CASSQEGAGGPNEQFF.

In regard to this clone: An end of the junction does not agree with germline; a read error may underlie this. The chain uses TRBV7-7 and TRBJ2-7; the match to TRBD2 covers 13 bases. The V gene's germline CDR1 is SSHAT and CDR2 FNYEAQ (reference sequence). CDR3 length equals 15 residues. CDR3 protein: CASSPIGLAGDEQYF. For the CDR3, the DNA is TGTGCTAGCAGCCCCATAGGACTAGCGGGAGACGAGCAGTACTTC.

Turning to this clone: Sequence at one end of the junction differs from germline and may be a read error. The J gene is TRBJ2-7, the V gene TRBV12-3 or TRBV12-4; 9 bases align to TRBD2. The CDR3 totals 11 residues. The CDR3 sequence: CASSRSGRPVF. The CDR3 DNA is TGTGCCAGCAGCCGGAGCGGGAGGCCTGTTTTC.

The rearrangement uses TRBV5-1 and TRBJ2-3; 10 nucleotides agree with TRBD2. The CDR3 is made up of 15 amino acids. The V segment lost 6 bases and the J segment 0 bases; nucleotides outside the gene matches: 4. The germline V gene has CDR1 SGHRS and CDR2 YFSETQ. The CDR3 is CASTRAGGSTDTQYF. The CDR3 DNA is TGCGCCAGCACCCGAGCGGGAGGGAGCACAGATACGCAGTATTTT.

J is TRBJ2-7 and V is TRBV19; 7 bases are shared with TRBD2. Germline values: CDR1 LNHDA, CDR2 SQIVND (reference sequence). This CDR3 contains 12 residues. The CDR3: CASGETAYEQYF. The CDR3 region has the DNA TGTGCGAGCGGGGAGACCGCCTACGAGCAGTACTTC.